The rows below give T cell receptor beta chains drawn from one sample of a study of response to subunit inactivated influenza vaccine. TCRdb ran MiXCR on the RT-PCR reads and lists one entry per CDR3 protein. The table includes 500,000 to 550,000 distinct CDR3 sequences, under 8.5% detected once. The sample consisted of PBMCs from blood, taken around 25 months after vaccination. Receptor source: a man between 50 and 70 years old who received an inactivated influenza vaccine. CDR3s include the opening cysteine and the closing phenylalanine or tryptophan. Each record gives: D gene, clone size, V gene, J gene, CDR3 protein, CDR3 DNA. A D gene is named only where the DNA matches it firmly. Clone size appears in some rows only: once, few, many, or a class for an expanded clone.

-	few	TRBV29-1	TRBJ2-3	CSVRSPDTQYF	TGCAGCGTTAGGAGCCCAGATACGCAGTATTTT
TRBD2	-	TRBV9	TRBJ2-1	CASSVRTPMPTSGRAYNEQFF	TGTGCCAGCAGCGTTCGAACCCCAATGCCGACTAGCGGGAGAGCCTACAATGAGCAGTTCTTC
-	many	TRBV7-2	TRBJ2-7	CASSLRAPTYEQYF	TGTGCCAGCAGCTTAAGGGCCCCAACCTACGAGCAGTACTTC
TRBD1	many	TRBV7-8	TRBJ1-6	CASSFGRVIGGPRMSSYNSPLHF	TGTGCCAGCAGCTTCGGGCGGGTTATAGGGGGCCCGCGTATGAGCTCCTATAATTCACCCCTCCACTTT
TRBD1	-	TRBV4-2	TRBJ2-7	CASSGRTGGYLEQYF	TGTGCCAGCAGCGGACGGACAGGGGGCTATCTCGAGCAGTACTTC
-	many	TRBV7-9	TRBJ2-7	CASSLVGDYEQYF	TGTGCCAGCAGTTTAGTCGGCGACTACGAGCAGTACTTC
TRBD2	many	TRBV5-1	TRBJ2-2	CASSSGLANTGELFF	TGCGCCAGCAGCTCGGGACTAGCAAACACCGGGGAGCTGTTTTTT
TRBD1	many	TRBV5-1	TRBJ2-1	CASSWGMGQSNEQFF	TGCGCCAGCAGCTGGGGGATGGGACAGAGCAATGAGCAGTTCTTC
-	few	TRBV12-3/TRBV12-4	TRBJ2-3	CASSPRANLGDTQYF	TGTGCCAGCAGTCCACGGGCCAACCTTGGGGATACGCAGTATTTT
-	many	TRBV4-3	TRBJ2-2	CASSQDRVESGDPGELFF	TGCGCCAGCAGCCAAGATCGGGTTGAATCAGGGGATCCCGGGGAGCTGTTTTTT
-	-	TRBV28	TRBJ2-5	CASSNRVLISPAKETQYF	TGTGCCAGCAGTAACCGGGTCCTTATTTCCCCTGCCAAAGAGACCCAGTACTTC
-	many	TRBV12-3/TRBV12-4	TRBJ2-1	CASNNYNEQFF	TGTGCCAGCAACAATTACAATGAGCAGTTCTTC
TRBD2	few	TRBV20-1	TRBJ2-4	CSARPARGGSKNIQYF	TGCAGTGCCCGGCCTGCTCGGGGGGGGAGCAAAAACATTCAGTACTTC
-	few	TRBV28	TRBJ2-1	CASTTLERYNEQFF	TGTGCCAGCACCACTCTGGAACGCTACAATGAGCAGTTCTTC
-	-	TRBV2	TRBJ1-4	CASSEGTQGRDEKLFF	TGTGCCAGCAGTGAAGGGACCCAGGGGAGGGATGAAAAACTGTTTTTT
TRBD2	few	TRBV10-3	TRBJ2-1	CAISVLAGAYNEQFF	TGTGCCATCAGTGTACTGGCGGGGGCCTACAATGAGCAGTTCTTC
TRBD1	-	TRBV19	TRBJ1-6	CASSADRGNSPLHF	TGTGCCAGTAGTGCGGACAGGGGAAATTCACCCCTCCACTTT
-	-	TRBV6-2/TRBV6-3	TRBJ1-6	CASSFGQPNSPLHF	TGTGCCAGCAGTTTCGGACAGCCTAATTCACCCCTCCACTTT
-	many	TRBV29-1	TRBJ2-3	CSVNAGLAVSTDTQYF	TGCAGCGTCAACGCGGGGCTAGCAGTTAGCACAGATACGCAGTATTTT
-	-	TRBV5-1	TRBJ1-1	CASRTGSTEKVAFF	TGCGCCAGCAGAACGGGCAGCACGGAAAAGGTAGCTTTCTTT
TRBD2	-	TRBV30	TRBJ2-1	CAWSVLRPGTSLYNEQFF	TGTGCCTGGAGTGTATTAAGGCCCGGGACTAGCCTCTACAATGAGCAGTTCTTC
-	-	TRBV5-1	TRBJ2-6	CASSLSGGQGISGANVLTF	TGCGCCAGCAGCCTGAGCGGGGGACAGGGTATCTCTGGGGCCAACGTCCTGACTTTC
-	-	TRBV3-1	TRBJ2-5	CASSQVVARGSGGPGDF	-
TRBD1	many	TRBV29-1	TRBJ2-7	CSVGGQGVGEQYF	TGCAGCGTTGGCGGACAGGGCGTAGGCGAGCAGTACTTC
-	many	TRBV18	TRBJ1-4	CASSPIGQSNEKLFF	TGTGCCAGCTCACCAATCGGACAGTCTAATGAAAAACTGTTTTTT
-	-	TRBV11-2	TRBJ2-1	CASSLAVARYNEQFF	TGTGCCAGCAGCTTAGCGGTCGCCCGCTACAATGAGCAGTTCTTC
-	many	TRBV10-3	TRBJ2-5	CAITDNQETQYF	TGTGCCATCACGGACAACCAAGAGACCCAGTACTTC
TRBD2	many	TRBV12-3/TRBV12-4	TRBJ2-3	CASSLSRELPSTDTQYF	TGTGCCAGCAGTTTATCGCGGGAGTTACCTAGCACAGATACGCAGTATTTT
-	few	TRBV7-9	TRBJ2-2	CASADWNTGELFF	TGTGCCAGCGCGGACTGGAACACCGGGGAGCTGTTTTTT
TRBD2	few	TRBV5-1	TRBJ2-1	CASSPVSPGGRVLGEQFF	TGCGCCAGCAGCCCAGTTAGCCCCGGCGGGAGGGTTTTAGGTGAGCAGTTCTTC
TRBD2	-	TRBV12-3/TRBV12-4	TRBJ2-4	CASSERGIDIQYF	TGTGCCAGCAGCGAGCGGGGGATAGACATTCAGTACTTC
TRBD1	-	TRBV29-1	TRBJ1-1	CSAFLQGAPMNTEAFF	TGCAGCGCCTTCCTACAGGGGGCCCCCATGAACACTGAAGCTTTCTTT
TRBD2	few	TRBV27	TRBJ2-3	CASSLSRLAGGHDTQYF	TGTGCCAGCAGTTTATCCCGACTAGCGGGGGGGCATGATACGCAGTATTTT
-	many	TRBV7-9	TRBJ2-1	CASSLADQNEQFF	TGTGCCAGCAGCTTAGCGGACCAGAATGAGCAGTTCTTC
-	-	TRBV4-2	TRBJ2-4	CASSQDSGRGSNIQYF	TGTGCCAGCAGCCAAGATTCTGGGCGGGGTAGTAACATTCAGTACTTC
-	many	TRBV5-1	TRBJ2-2	CASSLERTYTGELFF	TGCGCCAGCAGCTTGGAAAGGACCTACACCGGGGAGCTGTTTTTT
TRBD2	few	TRBV5-1	TRBJ2-3	CASSPGLGGGWSTDTQYF	TGCGCCAGCAGCCCAGGACTAGGAGGCGGATGGAGCACAGATACGCAGTATTTT
TRBD1	-	TRBV18	TRBJ2-6	CASSRDRTNLISGANVLTF	TGTGCCAGCTCACGGGACAGAACTAACCTTATCTCTGGGGCCAACGTCCTGACTTTC
-	few	TRBV10-3	TRBJ1-1	CAISGGQGRGTEAFF	TGTGCCATCAGTGGGGGTCAGGGGAGAGGCACTGAAGCTTTCTTT
-	many	TRBV24-1	TRBJ2-5	CATSDWGSGETQYF	TGTGCCACCAGTGATTGGGGGTCCGGAGAGACCCAGTACTTC
TRBD2	many	TRBV7-2	TRBJ2-3	CASSRSSGIIDTQYF	TGTGCCAGCAGCAGATCTAGCGGGATAATAGATACGCAGTATTTT
-	many	TRBV7-8	TRBJ2-4	CASSSPQGSKNIQYF	TGTGCCAGCAGCTCACCACAGGGAAGCAAAAACATTCAGTACTTC